This TCR beta chain was captured in a study of chemoradiotherapy in HPV16-positive cancers (dated by TCRdb to about 2022). A note on the overall study: Using functional T-cell assays on cells from a couple of HPV16-positive patients, the researchers defined candidate HPV-specific T-cell clones and common TCR motifs. Whether T-cell immunity against the HPV oncoproteins E6 and E7 changes during chemoradiotherapy and whether survival is affected by this immunity were examined in the study. The candidate HPV-specific TCRs and motifs were then tracked in TCR repertoires from around 86 patients with HPV-related cancers. Broader findings and caveats from the paper: In HPV16-positive patients, expansion of HPV-responsive T cells during chemoradiotherapy was associated with improved recurrence-free survival. Expansion of candidate HPV-specific clones and E7-related TCR motifs was observed in the tumor microenvironment during treatment, whereas no such expansion was observed for non-HPV-specific T cells. The functional definition of HPV-specific T cells was derived from only two HPV16-positive patients, and the survival association was reported for HPV16-positive patients.

Libraries were made using the immunoSEQ multiplex PCR assay. TCRdb re-hosts the immuneACCESS table, in-frame sequences only. Its copies lack some clones; in the studies checked, an unresolved V gene accounts for under half of them, and the cause for the rest is not known. This sample gives 25,000 to 35,000 clones in total; 70% to 90% of them show up just once. Jointly, the top ten make up approximately 2.1% of the sample. For this clone: Its antigen remains undetermined. Base qualities were left out, and no much larger clone turns up one base away.

Repertoires were sampled repeatedly over the course of chemoradiotherapy, so clonal expansion could be followed in the tumor microenvironment. In the germline V gene (reference sequence), CDR1 corresponds to SGHNT and CDR2 to YYREEE. Trimming takes 4 bases off V and 0 bases off J; junction bases not matched to a gene: 6. Its CDR3 holds 16 amino acids, cysteine through phenylalanine. The DNA shown is the 48-base CDR3, in frame from base 1. The specimen was blood, collected from a patient who underwent chemoradiotherapy. The origin of this receptor is a human donor with HPV-associated anogenital cancer. The receptor chain draws on TRBV5-4 and TRBJ2-2, and 7 junctional nucleotides match TRBD1. Here the CDR3 is given as CASSNGQAANTGELFF. DNA sequence: TGTGCCAGCAGCAATGGACAGGCGGCGAACACCGGGGAGCTGTTTTTT.